Sequencing of this TCR beta chain was carried out in a study of blood T cell repertoires in COVID-19. Study-level information: Some COVID-19 samples were acute and others convalescent; all came from the United States, Italy and Spain.

How the authors handled the data: Amplification of reference gene primers was used by the study to estimate nucleated cell counts. The assay was immunoSEQ multiplex PCR, and TCRdb's table has in-frame clones only and misses some. V, J and clone size were drawn from that table, and D and trimming were deduced from the DNA. The sample lists 300,000 or so clones, around 85% occurring once. The CDR3 has 14 residues. Trimming cost V 1 base and J 7 bases, with 14 bases left between them. Germline V gene lookup returns CDR1 LGHDT and CDR2 YNNKEL (reference sequence). The chain combines TRBV3-1 (or the pseudogene TRBV3-2) with TRBJ2-7; D possibly corresponds to TRBD2 (6 bases). Sequenced sample: peripheral blood. The clonotype originates from a woman aged 45 to 65 with active or convalescent COVID-19. CDR3 residues: CASSQGGGTGEQYF. DNA for the CDR3: TGTGCCAGCAGCCAAGGGGGAGGAACGGGGGAGCAGTACTTC.